The 12 T cell receptor beta chains below come from one sample, sequenced in a study of shared clonotypes between healthy human individuals (dated by TCRdb to the early 2020s). Receptor libraries were prepared by the immunoSEQ multiplex PCR assay. Held by TCRdb, this immuneACCESS table contains in-frame sequences only and omits some clones. Under half of the omission traces to an unresolved V gene where checked; the cause of the rest is unknown. The table for this sample lists about 2.1 million clones; about 94% of them were counted only once. The biggest ten clones account for roughly 1.7% of the sample. CD8 naive samples consisted of CD45RO-negative cells that were positively selected for CCR7, yielding a CD45RA+CCR7+ population without TemRA cells. Sequencing was carried out using naive CD8+ T cells from PBMCs. The sample's cell subset or site label, in plain terms: CD45RA+CCR7+. Receptors originate from a young man in good health. Some clones in this sample may be carry-over from other donors' samples.

This clone was picked up a small number of times. The V and J genes are TRBV7-8 and TRBJ2-3, with D unresolved. V was pared by 5 bases and J by 3 bases, with 0 bases between. CDR3 length equals 10 residues. The germline V gene has CDR1 SGHVS and CDR2 FQNEAQ. The DNA of the CDR3 is TGTGCCAGCAGCACAGATACGCAGTATTTT. It translates to CASSTDTQYF.

The chain recombines TRBV27 with TRBJ2-3; no reliable D call. Germline CDR1 and CDR2: MNHEY and SMNVEV (reference sequence). The CDR3 runs 14 residues. V was trimmed by 6 bases and J by 2 bases, leaving 12 bases between them. The CDR3 here is CASSTAANTDTQYF. In nucleotides, the CDR3 is TGTGCCAGCAGCACGGCAGCGAACACAGATACGCAGTATTTT.

The V call is TRBV10-3, the J call TRBJ2-7; D is unresolved. Germline loops: CDR1 ENHRY, CDR2 SYGVKD. Trimming left V 0 bases short and J 2 bases short, with 8 bases between. CDR3 length: 14 amino acids. The CDR3 bases are TGTGCCATCAGTGAGTCGGTCCGCCCCTACGAGCAGTACTTC. Protein product: CAISESVRPYEQYF.

V usage is TRBV28 and J usage is TRBJ1-2; D is perhaps TRBD1 (5 bases). V lost 4 bases to trimming and J lost 4 bases, with 7 bases between them. The germline V gene has CDR1 MDHEN and CDR2 SYDVKM. The CDR3 spans 12 residues. This CDR3 reads CASSSGTYGYTF. The DNA of the CDR3 is TGTGCCAGCAGTTCAGGGACCTATGGCTACACCTTC.

The rearrangement uses TRBV14 and TRBJ2-3; 7 positions match TRBD2. The junction had 11 bases not matched to a gene; V was cut back by 1 base and J by 1 base. The length of the CDR3 is 18 residues. CDR1 SGHDN and CDR2 FVKESK come from the germline V gene. The chain's CDR3 is CASSQVGELAERTDTQYF. CDR3 coding DNA: TGTGCCAGCAGCCAAGTAGGTGAGCTAGCGGAGCGCACAGATACGCAGTATTTT. Full variable domain (rest looked up from reference TRBV14 and TRBJ2-3): EAGVTQFPSHSVIEKGQTVTLRCDPISGHDNLYWYRRVMGKEIKFLLHFVKESKQDESGMPNNRFLAERTGGTYSTLKVQPAELEDSGVYFCASSQVGELAERTDTQYFGPGTRLTVL.

The V gene is TRBV4-2, the J gene TRBJ2-4, with 8 nucleotides matching TRBD1. CDR3 length: 14 residues. The V gene's germline CDR1 is LGHNA and CDR2 YNFKEQ. V lost 4 bases to trimming and J lost 5 bases; unmatched junction nucleotides: 4. The CDR3 loop is CASSPPGQENIQYF. The CDR3 nucleotides are TGTGCCAGCAGCCCACCGGGACAGGAAAACATTCAGTACTTC.

The gene calls are TRBV27 and TRBJ2-7; 8 bases match TRBD2. V was pared by 10 bases and J by 3 bases, with 5 bases of the junction left unmatched. The CDR3 length is 12 residues. Germline V gene data show CDR1 as MNHEY and CDR2 as SMNVEV (reference sequence). This chain's CDR3 is CATGRGGYEQYF. The CDR3, as DNA: TGTGCCACCGGGAGGGGGGGCTACGAGCAGTACTTC.

J is TRBJ2-6 and V is TRBV9; D gene ambiguous. The germline V gene encodes CDR1 SGDLS and CDR2 YYNGEE. Trimming stripped 4 bases from V and 1 base from J, with 18 bases between. The CDR3 extends over 18 amino acids. The CDR3 sequence is CASSSTPAQRSGANVLTF. The CDR3 DNA reads TGTGCCAGCAGCTCCACCCCGGCGCAAAGGTCTGGGGCCAACGTCCTGACTTTC.

The genes are TRBV6-1 and TRBJ1-5; possible D gene TRBD1, 5 bases. The germline V and J ends were trimmed by 2 bases and 5 bases, with 16 bases remaining between them. Germline V CDR1 and CDR2: MNHNS, SASEGT. The CDR3 loop spans 16 amino acids. CDR3 sequence: CASSEYVGDGDQPQHF. The DNA for the CDR3 is TGTGCCAGCAGTGAATATGTGGGGGACGGCGATCAGCCCCAGCATTTT.

The chain recombines TRBV28 with TRBJ1-2, with 7 bases identical to TRBD1. The J segment lost 7 bases and the V segment lost 4 bases, leaving 12 bases of the junction unmatched. CDR3 length: 15 amino acids. CDR1 and CDR2 (germline): MDHEN, SYDVKM. In DNA, the CDR3 is TGTGCCAGCAGTTCCCACCGGGACAGTGCTTTTGGCTACACCTTC. Translation: CASSSHRDSAFGYTF.

As for this clone: Other DNA sequences from this sample encode an identical CDR3 as well. This chain uses TRBV28 with TRBJ2-1; 9 bases line up with TRBD1. Germline V lookup: CDR1 MDHEN, CDR2 SYDVKM. CDR3 length: 14 amino acids. V shed 5 bases and J 4 bases; nucleotides not matched to a gene: 3. CDR3 DNA: TGTGCCAGCAGTCCGGGACAGGGATACAATGAGCAGTTCTTC. It translates to CASSPGQGYNEQFF.

The V and J genes are TRBV28 and TRBJ1-1; a weak D match, TRBD1 (5 bases). Trimming removed 5 bases from V and 5 bases from J, with 12 bases in between. This CDR3 is built from 13 residues. Germline-derived CDR1 and CDR2 are MDHEN and SYDVKM. CDR3 residues: CASSPLGETEAFF. The DNA of the CDR3 is TGTGCCAGCAGTCCGTTAGGGGAAACTGAAGCTTTCTTT.